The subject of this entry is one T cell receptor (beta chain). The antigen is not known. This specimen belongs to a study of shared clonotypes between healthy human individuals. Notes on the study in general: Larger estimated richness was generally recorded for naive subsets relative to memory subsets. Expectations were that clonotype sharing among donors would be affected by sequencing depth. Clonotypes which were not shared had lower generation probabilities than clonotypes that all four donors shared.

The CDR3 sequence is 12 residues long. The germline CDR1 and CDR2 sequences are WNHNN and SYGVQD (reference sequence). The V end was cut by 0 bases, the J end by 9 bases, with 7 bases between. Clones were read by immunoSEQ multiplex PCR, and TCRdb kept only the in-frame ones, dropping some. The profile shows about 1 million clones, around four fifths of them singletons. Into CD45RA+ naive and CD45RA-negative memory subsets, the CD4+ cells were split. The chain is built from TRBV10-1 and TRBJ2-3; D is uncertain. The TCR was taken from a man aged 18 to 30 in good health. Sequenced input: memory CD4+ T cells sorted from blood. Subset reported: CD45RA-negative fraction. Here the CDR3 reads CASSESATTQYF. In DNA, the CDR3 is TGCGCCAGCAGTGAGTCGGCGACGACGCAGTATTTT.